The rows below give T cell receptor beta chains drawn from one sample of a study of T-cell memory formation after mild COVID-19. TCRdb fed the 5' RACE reads into MiXCR, producing one record per CDR3 protein. The table shows hundreds of thousands of distinct CDR3 sequences, with 20% to 30% occurring only once. Sequenced input: PBMCs or a T cell subset sorted from them (not recorded which). These receptors were obtained from an adult woman who had mild COVID-19 (a few samples of this study predate the infection). Cell type and time point are not known. Each CDR3 is given with its conserved first and last residue. Fields, in order: clone size, V gene, D gene, J gene, CDR3 DNA, CDR3 protein. The D gene is left open where the match is weak. For some rows the clone size is stated as once, few or many, or as a class when expanded; others skip it.

>few|TRBV13|TRBD2|TRBJ2-7
TGTGCCAGCAGCCGAGACCTAGCGGGAGGCCCCTACGAGCAGTACTTC
CASSRDLAGGPYEQYF
>many|TRBV5-6|.|TRBJ1-5
TGTGCCAGCAGCTTACGCCCAGAGTACGGCAATCAGCCCCAGCATTTT
CASSLRPEYGNQPQHF
>few|TRBV6-5|.|TRBJ2-1
TGTGCCAGCAGTTACACCCCACGGGAGTTTAACAATGAGCAGTTCTTC
CASSYTPREFNNEQFF
>few|TRBV7-2|TRBD2|TRBJ2-1
TGTGCCAGCAGCCGAGGACTAGCAGAGAATTACAATGAGCAGTTCTTC
CASSRGLAENYNEQFF
>.|TRBV29-1|.|TRBJ2-7
TGCAGCGTTGGAGGCTCTCCCTACGAGCAGTACTTC
CSVGGSPYEQYF
>.|TRBV20-1|.|TRBJ2-7
TGCAGTGCTAGTTTTGGTCCCGGCAGGGGTTACGAGCAGTACTTC
CSASFGPGRGYEQYF
>.|TRBV27|TRBD2|TRBJ2-4
TGTGCCAGCAGTTGGAACGGGGGGAACATTCAGTACTTC
CASSWNGGNIQYF
>few|TRBV7-2|.|TRBJ1-5
TGTGCCAGCAGCTTACAGGTGCAGCCCCAGCATTTT
CASSLQVQPQHF
>few|TRBV7-9|TRBD2|TRBJ2-5
TGTGCCAGCAGCCGCCTGACTAGCGGGAGTGGGGAGACCCAGTACTTC
CASSRLTSGSGETQYF
>few|TRBV4-1|.|TRBJ2-3
TGCGCCAGCAGCCAAGAGGGGGTCCTCACAGATACGCAGTATTTT
CASSQEGVLTDTQYF
>many|TRBV5-1|TRBD1|TRBJ2-1
TGCGCCAGCAGCCGTGACAGGGATGAGCAGTTCTTC
CASSRDRDEQFF
>few|TRBV6-2/TRBV6-3|.|TRBJ1-2
TGTGCCAGCAGTTCGGGCCATGGCTACACCTTC
CASSSGHGYTF
>.|TRBV5-1|TRBD1|TRBJ2-1
TGCGCCAGCAGCTTGGTCCAGGGGGCGAATGAGCAGTTCTTC
CASSLVQGANEQFF
>.|TRBV5-1|TRBD1|TRBJ2-2
TGCGCCAGCAGCGGACAGGACAGGGGGTGGGACACCGGGGAGCTGTTTTTT
CASSGQDRGWDTGELFF
>.|TRBV12-3/TRBV12-4|.|TRBJ1-2
TGTGCCAGCAGTTTAAACCGGGGACCGGACCTCTTC
CASSLNRGPDLF
>.|TRBV6-5|.|TRBJ2-3
TGTGCCAGCAGTTACGAAGGCCACTTAACCGAGGGCACAGATACGCAGTATTTT
CASSYEGHLTEGTDTQYF
>few|TRBV9|.|TRBJ1-1
TGTGCCAGCAGCGTAGAGGGGACTGAAGCTTTCTTT
CASSVEGTEAFF
>.|TRBV4-1|.|TRBJ2-5
TGCGCCAGCAGCCCCCCACTGTACCAAGAGACCCAGTACTTC
CASSPPLYQETQYF
>few|TRBV5-1|.|TRBJ2-7
TGCGCCAGCAGCTTGGGGGCCGAGAACTCCTACGAGCAGTACTTC
CASSLGAENSYEQYF
>few|TRBV5-1|.|TRBJ1-5
TGCGCCAGCAGCATCGCGAAGGGCCAGCCCCAGCATTTT
CASSIAKGQPQHF
>.|TRBV7-3|.|TRBJ1-2
TGTGCCAGCAGCCAGACACCGGGTAACTATGGCTACACCTTC
CASSQTPGNYGYTF
>.|TRBV6-6|TRBD2|TRBJ2-5
TGTGCCAGCAGTTACTTCGCGGGGGGAAGCCAAGAGACCCAGTACTTC
CASSYFAGGSQETQYF
>few|TRBV5-1|TRBD1|TRBJ2-1
TGCGCCAGCAGCTTGGACAGGGGTTGGTACAATGAGCAGTTCTTC
CASSLDRGWYNEQFF
>.|TRBV24-1|.|TRBJ2-7
TGTGCCACCAGTGATCGGGGCGCTCCCACCTACGAGCAGTACTTC
CATSDRGAPTYEQYF
>few|TRBV6-5|TRBD2|TRBJ2-7
TGTGCCAGCAGTTACGTAGCGGGGACTTACTACGAGCAGTACTTC
CASSYVAGTYYEQYF
>few|TRBV6-5|TRBD1|TRBJ2-7
TGTGCCAGCAGTTACTCAGCCCCCGGGACAGTGACCTACGAGCAGTACTTC
CASSYSAPGTVTYEQYF
>few|TRBV7-8|TRBD2|TRBJ2-1
TGTGCCAGCAGCTTGACTAGCGGGAGTGATGAGCAGTTCTTC
CASSLTSGSDEQFF
>.|TRBV4-2|TRBD1|TRBJ1-4
TGTGCCAGCAGCCAAGATTGGACAGGGGGTAATGAAAAACTGTTTTTT
CASSQDWTGGNEKLFF
>few|TRBV12-3/TRBV12-4|TRBD2|TRBJ2-2
TGTGCCAGCAGTTTGGTTGCGGGAGTTGGCACCGGGGAGCTGTTTTTT
CASSLVAGVGTGELFF
>.|TRBV20-1|TRBD2|TRBJ2-7
TGCAGTGCTAGAGGGGGGTTGGGACTAGCGGGAACTTCCTCCTACGAGCAGTACTTC
CSARGGLGLAGTSSYEQYF
>few|TRBV7-8|.|TRBJ2-3
TGTGCCAGCAGCTCTCTGACTAGAGGGGGAGGGCATACGCAGTATTTT
CASSSLTRGGGHTQYF
>few|TRBV5-1|.|TRBJ2-3
TGCGCCAGCAGCTGGGACTTTACAGATACGCAGTATTTT
CASSWDFTDTQYF
>once|TRBV12-3/TRBV12-4|TRBD1|TRBJ2-3
TGTGCCAGCAGCCGAGGACAGGGAGAGGTAGATACGCAGTATTTT
CASSRGQGEVDTQYF
>few|TRBV29-1|.|TRBJ2-2
TGCAGCGTTAGGCTGTTCACCGGGGAGCTGTTTTTT
CSVRLFTGELFF
>.|TRBV20-1|TRBD2|TRBJ2-5
TGCAGTGCTTTGAAAAGCGGGAGAGGTCGGCAAGAGACCCAGTACTTC
CSALKSGRGRQETQYF
>.|TRBV11-2|TRBD1|TRBJ2-1
TGTGCCAGCAGCTTCGGGCGACAGGGGGCCTACAATGAGCAGTTCTTC
CASSFGRQGAYNEQFF
>.|TRBV5-1|TRBD1|TRBJ2-5
TGCGCCAGCAGCATGAGACCGGGACAGGGCCAAGAGACCCAGTACTTC
CASSMRPGQGQETQYF
>.|TRBV30|.|TRBJ2-1
TGTGACTGGAGTGTTACGGCAGCCAATGAGCAGTTCTTC
CDWSVTAANEQFF
>.|TRBV29-1|TRBD1|TRBJ1-2
TGCAGCGCCACATACAGGGGCGGCTATGGCTACACCTTC
CSATYRGGYGYTF
>.|TRBV7-2|TRBD2|TRBJ2-1
TGTGCCAGCAGCTCCTCTAAGACTAGCGGGCCGCACAGGGATGAGCAGTTCTTC
CASSSSKTSGPHRDEQFF
>.|TRBV28|.|TRBJ2-3
TGTGCCAGCAGTTTATGGCGAGGGCGCACAGATACGCAGTATTTT
CASSLWRGRTDTQYF
>.|TRBV12-3/TRBV12-4|TRBD2|TRBJ2-3
TGTGCCAGCAGTTTAAGCGGGAGGGCCGAGACAGATACGCAGTATTTT
CASSLSGRAETDTQYF
>.|TRBV5-1|.|TRBJ1-4
TGCGCCAGCAGCTTGGCGGGGCCCCGGGAAAAACTGTTTTTT
CASSLAGPREKLFF
>.|TRBV12-3/TRBV12-4|TRBD2|TRBJ2-1
TGTGCCAGCAGTGGCGCGGGGGAGATCTACAATGAGCAGTTCTTC
CASSGAGEIYNEQFF
>.|TRBV6-1|.|TRBJ2-1
TGTGCCAGCAGTGGACGACTAGGGGGACTTTCAAATGAGCAGTTCTTC
CASSGRLGGLSNEQFF
>.|TRBV7-9|.|TRBJ2-5
TGTGCCAGCAGCTACAGGACAGGGACTAGAGAGACCCAGTACTTC
CASSYRTGTRETQYF